The clone carrying this T cell receptor beta chain came up a few times. The target antigen is unknown. Using its own MiXCR run on the reads, TCRdb lists one record per CDR3 protein. The table shows about 330,000 distinct CDR3 sequences, with approximately 35% occurring only once. The sample originates from a study of T cell repertoires in cytomegalovirus infection. V gave up 5 bases and J gave up 6 bases, with 14 bases separating them. CDR1 and CDR2 (germline): LNHDA, SQIVND (reference sequence). The CDR3 is made up of 13 amino acids. The source was cultured PBMCs, collected from culture after CMV antigen stimulation. The chain has TRBV19 and TRBJ2-7; the D gene is possibly TRBD2 (5 bases). This TCR was recovered from a human donor in good health (CMV status not recorded). Some clones in this sample may be carry-over from other donors' samples. The CDR3 nucleotides are TGTGCCAGTAGTCGGGGTATCGGCGGCGAGCAGTACGTC. This gives the protein CASSRGIGGEQYV.